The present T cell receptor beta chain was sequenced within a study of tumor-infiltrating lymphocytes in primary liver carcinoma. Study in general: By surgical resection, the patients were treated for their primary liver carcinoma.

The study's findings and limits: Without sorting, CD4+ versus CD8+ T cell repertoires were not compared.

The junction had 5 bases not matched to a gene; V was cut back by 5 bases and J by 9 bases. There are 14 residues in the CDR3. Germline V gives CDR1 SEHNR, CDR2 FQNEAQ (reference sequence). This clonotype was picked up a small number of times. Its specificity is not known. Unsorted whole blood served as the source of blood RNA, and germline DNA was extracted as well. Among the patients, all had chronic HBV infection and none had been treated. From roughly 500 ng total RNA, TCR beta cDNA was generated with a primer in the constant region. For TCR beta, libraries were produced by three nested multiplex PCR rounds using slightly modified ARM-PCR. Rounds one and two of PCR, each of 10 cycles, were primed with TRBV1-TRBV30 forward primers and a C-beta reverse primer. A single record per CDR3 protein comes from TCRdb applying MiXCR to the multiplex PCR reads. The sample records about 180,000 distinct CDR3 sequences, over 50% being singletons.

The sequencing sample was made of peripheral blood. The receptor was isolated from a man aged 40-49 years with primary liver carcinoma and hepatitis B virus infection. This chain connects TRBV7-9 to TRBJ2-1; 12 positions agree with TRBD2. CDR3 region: CASSKGLAGTEQFF. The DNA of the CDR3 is TGTGCCAGCAGCAAAGGACTAGCGGGAACTGAGCAGTTCTTC.